Listed below are T cell receptor beta chains from one sample, sequenced in a study of T-cell reconstitution after alpha-beta-depleted transplantation in children. MiXCR, applied by TCRdb to the PCR reads, yields one record per CDR3 protein. The table lists a few hundred thousand distinct CDR3 sequences, approximately 20% of them singletons. Sequencing used PBMCs, mostly from graft donor cells, obtained 180 days after TCRalphabeta/CD19-depleted stem cell transplant. Every receptor here comes from a male patient younger than 18 who had a stem cell transplant for acute lymphoblastic leukemia, so the T cells may come from the graft donor. Each CDR3 is given with its conserved first and last residue. Fields, in order: J gene, clone size, V gene, D gene, CDR3 length, CDR3 DNA, CDR3 protein. D genes are given only for firm matches. Clone size, where shown, is once, few, many, or a class for clones that have expanded.

TRBJ2-7 - TRBV18 TRBD2 17 TGTGCCAGCTCAAAAGGACTAGCGGGAGGTTTGGGCTACGAGCAGTACTTC CASSKGLAGGLGYEQYF
TRBJ2-1 - TRBV12-3/TRBV12-4 - 15 TGTGCCAGCAGTTTCGGGCTAGCTGCCTACAATGAGCAGTTCTTC CASSFGLAAYNEQFF
TRBJ2-1 - TRBV20-1 TRBD2 14 TGCAGTTTTGTTCCGGGACTAGCTAACAATGAGCAGTTCTTC CSFVPGLANNEQFF
TRBJ1-2 - TRBV29-1 - 12 TGCAGCGTTGAAGACAGGGCCTATGGCTACACCTTC CSVEDRAYGYTF
TRBJ1-4 few TRBV20-1 - 13 TGCAGTGCTAGACGAGCGAGTAATGAAAAACTGTTTTTT CSARRASNEKLFF
TRBJ2-2 few TRBV11-2 - 13 TGTGCCAGCAGCTCTACGAACACCGGGGAGCTGTTTTTT CASSSTNTGELFF
TRBJ2-4 - TRBV6-5 TRBD2 16 TGTGCCAGCAGTTATTCTAGCGGAATAGCCAAAAACATTCAGTACTTC CASSYSSGIAKNIQYF
TRBJ2-7 - TRBV7-6 - 15 TGTGCCAGCAGCTTCATAGAGGACGCAGCCTACGAGCAGTACTTC CASSFIEDAAYEQYF
TRBJ2-3 few TRBV7-8 TRBD2 15 TGTGCCAGCAGCTTGATAGCGGGAGGTGTAGATACGCAGTATTTT CASSLIAGGVDTQYF
TRBJ1-1 few TRBV9 - 15 TGTGCCAGCAGCGTAGATCGGGGCGTAGGCACTGAAGCTTTCTTT CASSVDRGVGTEAFF
TRBJ2-7 - TRBV7-9 TRBD2 16 TGTGCCAGCAGCTGGGTAGCGGGAGGGGGTTCCTACGAGCAGTACTTC CASSWVAGGGSYEQYF
TRBJ1-2 few TRBV7-6 - 14 TGTGCCAGCAGCCAATCAGGGCCTAACTATGGCTACACCTTC CASSQSGPNYGYTF
TRBJ2-7 - TRBV4-1 - 14 TGCGCCAGCAGCCTCGGTCTTCCTCCCTACGAGCAGTACTTC CASSLGLPPYEQYF
TRBJ1-5 few TRBV12-3/TRBV12-4 - 14 TGTGCCAGCAGTTTAAGGGGTAGCAATCAGCCCCAGCATTTT CASSLRGSNQPQHF
TRBJ2-5 few TRBV27 TRBD1 15 TGTGCCAGCAGTGCCCGGGACAGGCTACAAGAGACCCAGTACTTC CASSARDRLQETQYF
TRBJ2-7 once TRBV15 - 14 TGTGCCACCAGCGGGCGGGACAGACTCTACGAGCAGTACTTC CATSGRDRLYEQYF
TRBJ2-1 few TRBV11-2 - 15 TGTGCCAGCAGCGAGGGCCGCGGGTCCTACAATGAGCAGTTCTTC CASSEGRGSYNEQFF
TRBJ2-7 few TRBV3-1 - 18 TGTGCCAGCAGCCAAGATCAGGTTGGGAGACTCTTGACTCACGAGCAGTACTTC CASSQDQVGRLLTHEQYF
TRBJ2-3 - TRBV20-1 - 16 TGCAGTGCCGCGTTGATAGATACAGGTTCCACAGATACGCAGTATTTT CSAALIDTGSTDTQYF
TRBJ1-3 - TRBV6-1 TRBD1 15 TGTGCCAGCACGAAACAGGGGATCTCTGGAAACACCATATATTTT CASTKQGISGNTIYF
TRBJ2-3 - TRBV11-1 TRBD2 19 TGTGCCAGCAGCCCACGGACTAGCGGGAGGGCAGGGATCACAGATACGCAGTATTTT CASSPRTSGRAGITDTQYF
TRBJ2-7 once TRBV15 TRBD1 16 TGTGCCACCAGCAGACCTAGAGGACAGGGCGTCTACGAGCAGTACTTC CATSRPRGQGVYEQYF
TRBJ2-1 - TRBV18 - 14 TGTGCCAGCTCACCTCTTATGGCTTGGGATGAGCAGTTCTTC CASSPLMAWDEQFF
TRBJ2-7 few TRBV5-6 TRBD2 15 TGTGCCAGCAGTCGGAGGACTAGCGGGGGCTACGAGCAGTACTTC CASSRRTSGGYEQYF
TRBJ1-1 - TRBV6-1 - 13 TGTGCCAGCAGTGAAATTCTCAACACTGAAGCTTTCTTT CASSEILNTEAFF
TRBJ1-1 - TRBV7-3 TRBD1 15 TGTGCCAGCAGCCCGACAGGGGGCAGTGACACTGAAGCTTTCTTT CASSPTGGSDTEAFF
TRBJ2-3 few TRBV20-1 TRBD2 14 TGCAGTGCTAGTTTGGCTAGCGGGTTCTATACGCAGTATTTT CSASLASGFYTQYF
TRBJ2-3 many TRBV5-1 - 15 TGCGCCAGCAGACCCCAGGGGGGTAGCACAGATACGCAGTATTTT CASRPQGGSTDTQYF
TRBJ2-5 - TRBV20-1 TRBD2 14 TGCAGTGCTGGAAAAACTAGCGGAAAAGAGACCCAGTACTTC CSAGKTSGKETQYF
TRBJ1-3 - TRBV14 - 16 TGTGCCAGCAGCCAAGATTTTATAGGGGCTGGAAACACCATATATTTT CASSQDFIGAGNTIYF
TRBJ2-1 - TRBV27 TRBD1 15 TGTGCCAGCAGTTTGGGACAGGGATCCTCCAATGAGCAGTTCTTC CASSLGQGSSNEQFF
TRBJ1-2 few TRBV11-1 - 18 TGTGCCAGCAGCTACCCGACGCAGGGCGCCGTGGATAACTATGGCTACACCTTC CASSYPTQGAVDNYGYTF
TRBJ2-1 few TRBV5-6 TRBD1 14 TGTGTCAGCAGCGGTACAGGGGGCCTTAATGAGCAGTTCTTC CVSSGTGGLNEQFF
TRBJ2-2 - TRBV24-1 - 14 TGTGCCACCAGTGATTTAACGGGTTCCGGGGAGCTGTTTTTT CATSDLTGSGELFF
TRBJ2-3 - TRBV7-3 - 14 TGTGCCAGCAGCTTCTCTCTGAGCACAGATACGCAGTATTTT CASSFSLSTDTQYF
TRBJ2-7 - TRBV7-9 TRBD2 14 TGTGCCAGCAGCCTTACTAGCGGCACCTACGAGGAGTACTTC CASSLTSGTYEEYF
TRBJ1-2 - TRBV20-1 - 14 TGCAGTGCTAGAGATGCAGGGATTCTCTATGGCTACACCTTC CSARDAGILYGYTF
TRBJ2-1 few TRBV5-6 - 14 TGTGCCGAAGTGGGCCCCACCCACAAGAATGAGCAGTTCTTC CAEVGPTHKNEQFF
TRBJ2-3 few TRBV7-3 - 15 TGTGCCAGCAGCCCGTCTATCGGGCATACAGATACGCAGTATTTT CASSPSIGHTDTQYF
TRBJ2-7 few TRBV27 - 11 TGTGCCAGCAGTTCTGGGTCCGAGCAGTACTTC CASSSGSEQYF
TRBJ1-5 few TRBV6-1 - 16 TGTGCCAGCAGTGTTCGGCAGTCCTATAGCAATCAGCCCCAGCATTTT CASSVRQSYSNQPQHF
TRBJ2-7 - TRBV2 TRBD1 12 TGTGCCACAAGACAGGGGTCCTACGAGCAGTACTTC CATRQGSYEQYF